The clone carrying this T cell receptor beta chain has at least ten counts. Its antigen is undetermined. The sample belongs to a study of T-cell memory formation after mild COVID-19. Points from the study as a whole: Mainly in CM and EM were contracting CD4+ clones; CD8+ were in EMRA.

TCRdb reprocessed the 5' RACE reads via MiXCR and lists one record per CDR3 protein. The sample consists of about 350,000 distinct CDR3 sequences, roughly an eighth of them appearing once. V lost 5 bases to trimming and J lost 3 bases; unmatched junction nucleotides: 7. Germline CDR1 and CDR2: DFQATT and SNEGSKA (reference sequence). The CDR3 loop spans 16 amino acids. The material sequenced was PBMCs or a T cell subset sorted from them (not recorded which). The chain joins TRBV20-1 to TRBJ2-3; 14 bases are shared with TRBD2. This clonotype was sampled from a man in his late teens or twenties who had mild COVID-19 (a few samples of this study predate the infection). Cell type and time point are not known. The CDR3 DNA is TGCAGTGCTGATTTAGGACTAGCGGGAGGAACAGATACGCAGTATTTT. It yields the protein CSADLGLAGGTDTQYF.